This is a list of T cell receptor beta chains from one sample in a study of human T cells and chemical hapten exposure. TCRdb passed the RACE reads through MiXCR, listing each CDR3 protein once. This sample has 180,000 or so distinct CDR3 sequences, with roughly a quarter found just once. Source: whole blood, taken in connection with sensitization to the hapten diphenylcyclopropenone (DPC). These TCRs come from a woman in her forties with alopecia areata. Some clones in this sample may be carry-over from other donors' samples. The CDR3 runs from the conserved cysteine through the conserved F or W. A D gene is named only where the DNA matches it firmly. Not every row has a clone size; where given, it reads once, few, many or a size class.

. . TRBJ2-4 TRBV6-5 CASSPSTNLAKNIQYF TGTGCCAGCAGCCCCTCCACTAACCTAGCCAAAAACATTCAGTACTTC
. . TRBJ1-2 TRBV24-1 CATSDPLQGFYGYTF TGTGCCACCAGTGATCCTCTTCAGGGGTTCTATGGCTACACCTTC
. few TRBJ1-6 TRBV2 CASSLRDGRNSPLHF TGTGCCAGCAGCCTCCGGGACGGGCGGAACTCACCCCTCCACTTT
. few TRBJ1-6 TRBV6-6 CASSQGQNNSPLHF TGTGCCAGCAGTCAAGGACAGAATAATTCACCCCTCCACTTT
TRBD1 few TRBJ2-1 TRBV9 CASSVSGQGRGEQFF TGTGCCAGCAGCGTATCGGGACAGGGTAGAGGAGAGCAGTTCTTC
TRBD2 . TRBJ2-4 TRBV28 CASRGLAGGPEYF TGTGCCAGCAGAGGACTAGCGGGAGGGCCAGAGTACTTC
. . TRBJ1-3 TRBV12-2 CASRSGQQGTGNTIYF TGTGCAAGTCGCTCGGGACAGCAGGGAACTGGAAACACCATATATTTT
TRBD2 . TRBJ2-3 TRBV5-1 CASSLSGGGTDTQYF TGCGCCAGCAGCTTGTCCGGGGGGGGCACAGATACGCAGTATTTT
. once TRBJ2-1 TRBV7-9 CASSALGGNEQFF TGTGCCAGCAGCGCCCTGGGGGGCAATGAGCAGTTCTTC
. few TRBJ2-3 TRBV4-3 CASSHGGPTDTQYF TGCGCCAGCAGCCATGGGGGACCGACAGATACGCAGTATTTT
. few TRBJ2-5 TRBV28 CASTRGDQETQYF TGTGCCAGCACCCGGGGAGACCAAGAGACCCAGTACTTC
. few TRBJ2-1 TRBV7-3 CASSFAGSTEQFF TGTGCCAGCAGCTTTGCGGGATCGACTGAGCAGTTCTTC
. few TRBJ1-2 TRBV29-1 CSVTRGVGDYGYTF TGCAGCGTTACACGGGGGGTTGGAGACTATGGCTACACCTTC
TRBD1 few TRBJ2-7 TRBV6-5 CASSQRQGIGYEQYF TGTGCCAGCAGCCAACGACAGGGAATCGGGTACGAGCAGTACTTC
TRBD2 few TRBJ2-2 TRBV28 CASNPAGGPLLSGGELFF TGTGCCAGCAATCCAGCGGGAGGGCCACTCCTGTCTGGCGGGGAGCTGTTTTTT
. . TRBJ2-2 TRBV7-2 CASSPAGQRNTGELFF TGTGCCAGCAGCCCGGCGGGACAGAGGAACACCGGGGAGCTGTTTTTT
. many TRBJ2-7 TRBV3-1 CASSQEGGSYEQYF TGTGCCAGCAGCCAAGAGGGGGGCTCCTACGAGCAGTACTTC
TRBD1 . TRBJ1-5 TRBV27 CASRGQGHQPQHF TGTGCCAGCCGAGGACAGGGGCATCAGCCCCAGCATTTT
TRBD1 few TRBJ2-2 TRBV28 CASSPKGQGARHGELFF TGTGCCAGCAGTCCGAAGGGACAGGGGGCGCGGCACGGGGAGCTGTTTTTT
TRBD1 few TRBJ1-4 TRBV5-1 CASSPSDRVREKLFF TGCGCCAGCAGCCCGTCGGACAGGGTGCGAGAAAAACTGTTTTTT
. . TRBJ2-7 TRBV5-6 CASSLGPAVTSYEQYF TGTGCCAGCAGCCTGGGCCCCGCAGTGACGTCCTACGAGCAGTACTTC
. . TRBJ1-1 TRBV18 CASSRERPLNTEAFF TGTGCCAGCTCACGGGAACGGCCTCTCAACACTGAAGCTTTCTTT
. . TRBJ1-5 TRBV24-1 CATSDPKQGAVSQHF TGTGCCACCAGTGACCCAAAACAGGGCGCTGTGTCCCAGCATTTT
. . TRBJ1-6 TRBV10-3 CAISEDTNNSPLHF TGTGCCATCAGTGAGGACACCAATAATTCACCCCTCCACTTT
TRBD1 few TRBJ1-4 TRBV7-9 CASSLSGDSEKLFF TGTGCCAGCAGCCTGTCAGGGGACAGTGAAAAACTGTTTTTT
TRBD1 few TRBJ2-7 TRBV27 CASRAGQGSSYEQYF TGTGCCAGCAGGGCTGGACAGGGCAGCTCCTACGAGCAGTACTTC
TRBD1 once TRBJ1-3 TRBV6-1 CASREWTGDSGNTIYF TGTGCCAGCAGGGAGTGGACAGGAGACTCTGGAAACACCATATATTTT
. . TRBJ1-2 TRBV12-3/TRBV12-4 CASTLGGRNYGYTF TGTGCCAGCACCCTAGGTGGCCGTAACTATGGCTACACCTTC
. few TRBJ1-6 TRBV10-2 CASTPSNSPLHF TGCGCCAGCACCCCCTCTAATTCACCCCTCCACTTT
. few TRBJ2-7 TRBV7-9 CASSLAAGDYEQYF TGTGCCAGCAGCTTAGCGGCAGGGGACTACGAGCAGTACTTC
. . TRBJ2-2 TRBV6-6 CASSRLAGTGELFF TGTGCCAGCAGTAGGCTAGCCGGCACCGGGGAGCTGTTTTTT
. few TRBJ2-1 TRBV29-1 CTGSSYNEQFF TGCACCGGCAGCTCCTACAATGAGCAGTTCTTC
. . TRBJ2-1 TRBV20-1 CSARDGGALSNEQFF TGCAGTGCTAGAGATGGTGGGGCTCTAAGCAATGAGCAGTTCTTC
TRBD1 few TRBJ2-4 TRBV6-2/TRBV6-3 CASSYSAPRGRNIQYF TGTGCCAGCAGTTACTCAGCTCCCAGGGGGCGAAACATTCAGTACTTC
TRBD1 . TRBJ1-2 TRBV10-3 CAISDQGQANYGYTF TGTGCCATCAGTGACCAGGGACAGGCTAACTATGGCTACACCTTC
. . TRBJ2-5 TRBV6-1 CASTREETQYF TGTGCCAGCACTAGAGAGGAGACCCAGTACTTC
. . TRBJ2-7 TRBV12-3/TRBV12-4 CASSLVAYEQYF TGTGCCAGCAGTTTGGTGGCCTACGAGCAGTACTTC
. . TRBJ2-7 TRBV4-1 CASSQDLSDLYEQYF TGCGCCAGCAGCCAAGATTTGAGCGACTTGTACGAGCAGTACTTC
TRBD2 . TRBJ2-2 TRBV6-2/TRBV6-3 CASSYTRGLAGVSPTGELFF TGTGCCAGCAGTTACACTCGAGGACTAGCGGGAGTGAGTCCCACGGGGGAGCTGTTTTTT
. many TRBJ2-1 TRBV6-2/TRBV6-3 CASSGTNNEQFF TGTGCCAGCAGCGGGACCAACAATGAGCAGTTCTTC
. . TRBJ2-1 TRBV24-1 CATQARLSSYNEQFF TGTGCCACGCAGGCCCGGCTTAGCTCCTACAATGAGCAGTTCTTC
. . TRBJ2-7 TRBV7-9 CASQGTYEQYF TGTGCCAGCCAGGGGACCTACGAGCAGTACTTC
TRBD2 . TRBJ2-7 TRBV28 CASSPASGGNYEQYF TGTGCCAGCAGTCCTGCTAGCGGGGGAAACTACGAGCAGTACTTC
. . TRBJ2-7 TRBV20-1 CSARDPRESYEQYF TGCAGTGCTAGAGATCCCCGGGAATCCTACGAGCAGTACTTC
. few TRBJ1-1 TRBV6-2/TRBV6-3 CASSYDRMNTEAFF TGTGCCAGCAGTTATGACAGGATGAACACTGAAGCTTTCTTT
. many TRBJ2-7 TRBV12-3/TRBV12-4 CASSFRGDEQYF TGTGCCAGCAGTTTCAGGGGGGACGAGCAGTACTTC
TRBD2 few TRBJ2-7 TRBV12-3/TRBV12-4 CASSLAGRQNYEQYF TGTGCCAGCAGTTTAGCCGGGAGGCAAAACTACGAGCAGTACTTC
. few TRBJ1-2 TRBV7-9 CASSHRTGIGYTF TGTGCCAGCAGCCATCGCACAGGGATTGGCTACACCTTC
TRBD1 few TRBJ1-3 TRBV20-1 CSATDSGQGAGNTIYF TGCAGTGCCACAGACTCGGGACAGGGGGCTGGAAACACCATATATTTT
TRBD1 . TRBJ2-1 TRBV4-3 CASSQTVRGQGFNEQFF TGCGCCAGCAGTCAGACTGTCCGGGGACAGGGCTTCAATGAGCAGTTCTTC
TRBD2 . TRBJ2-5 TRBV27 CASSSRTRSEETQYF TGTGCCAGCAGCAGTAGGACTAGATCGGAAGAGACCCAGTACTTC
. . TRBJ2-5 TRBV6-5 CASSYVATDRETQYF TGTGCCAGCAGTTACGTGGCTACCGATCGGGAGACCCAGTACTTC
TRBD2 many TRBJ2-1 TRBV4-3 CASSQGLALRNEQFF TGCGCCAGCAGCCAGGGACTAGCATTACGCAATGAGCAGTTCTTC
. many TRBJ2-7 TRBV5-1 CASSWGTTYEQYF TGCGCCAGCAGCTGGGGAACGACCTACGAGCAGTACTTC
. few TRBJ2-6 TRBV28 CASSPRPGVGANVLTF TGTGCCAGCAGCCCTCGTCCAGGGGTTGGGGCCAACGTCCTGACTTTC